The T cell receptor (beta chain) described here comes from a study of shared clonotypes between healthy human individuals. Findings of the study overall: Sampling covered blood only; tissue repertoires likely differ.

Sequencing used immunoSEQ multiplex PCR; TCRdb keeps in-frame clones, though not all of them. The sample holds some 2,400,000 clones; almost 96% are singletons and the top ten take roughly 0.13%. V was pared by 3 bases and J by 2 bases, with 5 bases of the junction left unmatched. There are 15 residues in the CDR3. The germline gives CDR1 SGDLS, CDR2 YYNGEE. Worth noting for this clone: What it recognizes is unknown.

This receptor was obtained from a man aged 18 to 35 in good health. This chain joins TRBV9 and TRBJ2-3, with TRBD2 identical over 8 bases. Specimen: naive CD4+ T cells sorted from blood. The sample's subset: CD45RA+ positively selected. CDR3 region: CASSASSGHTDTQYF. CDR3 sequence (DNA): TGTGCCAGCAGCGCGTCTAGCGGGCACACAGATACGCAGTATTTT.